A selection of T cell receptor beta chains follows, all from one sample in a study of cytomegalovirus exposure and HLA in healthy donors. Method: immunoSEQ multiplex PCR; TCRdb's copy keeps in-frame clones and lacks some. The sample data list around 150,000 clones. The sequenced material came from PBMCs. Receptor source: a man between 35 and 55 years old in good health and CMV-seronegative. Both conserved end residues are part of each CDR3. D genes are given only for firm matches.

>.|TRBV10-3|TRBJ1-1
CAISDSTAPEAFF
TGTGCCATCAGTGACTCGACAGCCCCTGAAGCTTTCTTT
>.|TRBV5-1|TRBJ2-1
CASSLAPSSYNEQFF
TGCGCCAGCAGCTTGGCCCCGAGCTCCTACAATGAGCAGTTCTTC
>TRBD2|TRBV5-8|TRBJ2-2
CASSGGVAGSSGELFF
TGTGCCAGCAGCGGCGGGGTAGCGGGGTCCTCCGGGGAGCTGTTTTTT
>TRBD2|TRBV5-6|TRBJ2-1
CASTETSGGDNEQFF
TGTGCCAGCACCGAGACTAGCGGGGGGGACAATGAGCAGTTCTTC
>TRBD1|TRBV7-6|TRBJ1-4
CASSPTGTHEKLFF
TGTGCCAGCAGCCCGACAGGGACGCATGAAAAACTGTTTTTT
>.|TRBV19|TRBJ2-6
CASSRVPKLKGTPTGANVLTF
TGTGCCAGTTCCAGGGTTCCTAAATTAAAGGGGACTCCTACTGGGGCCAACGTCCTGACTTTC
>TRBD1|TRBV7-9|TRBJ1-5
CASSLDGTGGHQPQHF
TGTGCCAGCAGCTTAGATGGGACAGGGGGCCATCAGCCCCAGCATTTT
>TRBD1|TRBV4-3|TRBJ1-2
CASSPPGQGRDGYTF
TGCGCCAGCAGCCCACCTGGACAGGGTAGGGATGGCTACACCTTC
>.|TRBV7-2|TRBJ2-3
CASSLQVGRDTQYF
TGTGCCAGCAGCTTACAGGTGGGGAGAGATACGCAGTATTTT
>TRBD1|TRBV10-3|TRBJ2-3
CAIRPGQGVGADTQYF
TGTGCCATCAGGCCGGGACAGGGGGTAGGTGCAGATACGCAGTATTTT
>TRBD1|TRBV9|TRBJ2-3
CASSVVDRGTDTQYF
TGTGCCAGCAGCGTAGTTGACAGGGGGACAGATACGCAGTATTTT
>.|TRBV28|TRBJ1-5
CASRRQENQPQHF
TGTGCCAGCAGACGACAGGAAAATCAGCCCCAGCATTTT
>.|TRBV11-1|TRBJ2-7
CASSFISYEQYF
TGTGCCAGCAGCTTCATCTCCTACGAGCAGTACTTC
>.|TRBV10-3|TRBJ2-7
CAITDTAYEQYF
TGTGCCATCACTGACACTGCCTACGAGCAGTACTTC
>.|TRBV11-2|TRBJ2-4
CASSLQGAKNIQYF
TGTGCCAGCAGCTTACAGGGAGCCAAAAACATTCAGTACTTC
>TRBD2|TRBV7-2|TRBJ2-1
CASSSLAGLGYNEQFF
TGTGCCAGCAGCTCCCTAGCGGGGTTAGGGTACAATGAGCAGTTCTTC
>TRBD2|TRBV18|TRBJ2-1
CASSPRRGENEQFF
TGTGCCAGCTCACCACGGCGGGGGGAAAATGAGCAGTTCTTC
>TRBD1|TRBV18|TRBJ1-1
CASSLFDRESNTEAFF
TGTGCCAGCTCGCTCTTCGACAGGGAGTCTAACACTGAAGCTTTCTTT
>TRBD1|TRBV11-2|TRBJ1-5
CASSHGQVHQPQHF
TGTGCCAGCAGTCACGGACAGGTTCATCAGCCCCAGCATTTT
>.|TRBV9|TRBJ2-7
CASSWPQGYEQYF
TGTGCCAGCAGTTGGCCCCAGGGGTACGAGCAGTACTTC
>TRBD1|TRBV14|TRBJ1-1
CASSQDWDRTEAFF
TGTGCCAGCAGCCAAGATTGGGACAGGACTGAAGCTTTCTTT
>.|TRBV9|TRBJ1-2
CASSVATAAPLGGYTF
TGTGCCAGCAGCGTAGCTACTGCGGCCCCCCTCGGAGGCTACACCTTC
>.|TRBV7-8|TRBJ2-7
CASSPMGRATYEQYF
TGTGCCAGCAGCCCGATGGGCAGGGCGACCTACGAGCAGTACTTC
>TRBD1|TRBV6-5|TRBJ1-4
CASRGQWSEKLFF
TGTGCCAGCAGGGGACAGTGGAGTGAAAAACTGTTTTTT
>.|TRBV6-1|TRBJ1-2
CASRSGVGGYTF
TGTGCCAGCCGATCAGGGGTGGGGGGCTACACCTTC
>.|TRBV14|TRBJ1-2
CASSPTGRGYGYTF
TGTGCCAGCAGCCCCACGGGCAGGGGCTATGGCTACACCTTC
>.|TRBV28|TRBJ1-5
CASSYRAQPQHF
TGTGCCAGCAGCTACAGGGCCCAGCCCCAGCATTTT
>TRBD1|TRBV2|TRBJ2-7
CASRTGGFPSYEQYF
TGTGCCAGCAGGACAGGGGGGTTTCCCTCCTACGAGCAGTACTTC
>TRBD1|TRBV19|TRBJ1-3
CASSLSGTGGENTIYF
TGTGCCAGTAGTCTATCCGGGACAGGGGGCGAAAACACCATATATTTT